A selection of T cell receptor beta chains follows, all from one sample in a study of identical twins. TCRdb analysed the 5' RACE reads with MiXCR anew, one entry per CDR3 protein. The sample holds 400,000 to 500,000 distinct CDR3 sequences, about a fifth seen once. The sequencing input was naive T cells sorted from blood. The receptors were sampled from a man aged 45-65 years in good health. The CDR3 runs from the conserved cysteine through the conserved F or W. D genes are given only for firm matches. Clone size appears in some rows only: once, few, many, or a class for an expanded clone.

J: TRBJ1-2
V: TRBV6-2/TRBV6-3
D: TRBD1
size: -
length: 15
CDR3: CASSYRQGENYGYTF
DNA: TGTGCCAGCAGTTATCGACAGGGTGAGAACTATGGCTACACCTTC

J: TRBJ2-7
V: TRBV7-8
D: TRBD1
size: -
length: 17
CDR3: CASSFRLTGTGGYEQYF
DNA: TGTGCCAGCAGCTTCCGCCTGACCGGGACAGGGGGGTACGAGCAGTACTTC

J: TRBJ2-1
V: TRBV5-1
D: TRBD2
size: few
length: 16
CDR3: CASSSGLGSSYNEQFF
DNA: TGCGCCAGCAGCTCTGGACTAGGGAGCTCCTACAATGAGCAGTTCTTC

J: TRBJ2-2
V: TRBV20-1
D: -
size: many
length: 13
CDR3: CSAAHPGTGELFF
DNA: TGCAGTGCTGCCCATCCAGGGACCGGGGAGCTGTTTTTT

J: TRBJ2-6
V: TRBV29-1
D: TRBD1
size: -
length: 14
CDR3: CSVEENRGGNVLTF
DNA: TGCAGCGTTGAAGAGAACAGGGGCGGCAACGTCCTGACTTTC

J: TRBJ2-5
V: TRBV20-1
D: TRBD2
size: -
length: 17
CDR3: CSLAGLAGADWRETQYF
DNA: TGCAGCCTCGCCGGCCTAGCGGGGGCTGATTGGAGGGAGACCCAGTACTTC

J: TRBJ1-6
V: TRBV12-3/TRBV12-4
D: -
size: many
length: 14
CDR3: CASTMGQYNSPLHF
DNA: TGTGCCAGCACCATGGGACAATATAATTCACCCCTCCACTTT

J: TRBJ2-7
V: TRBV10-3
D: TRBD2
size: -
length: 16
CDR3: CAISELGTSGRGEQYF
DNA: TGTGCCATCAGTGAACTCGGGACTAGCGGGAGAGGCGAGCAGTACTTC

J: TRBJ2-1
V: TRBV6-2/TRBV6-3
D: -
size: few
length: 14
CDR3: CASRGGAYYNEQFF
DNA: TGTGCCAGCAGAGGCGGGGCGTACTACAATGAGCAGTTCTTC

J: TRBJ1-1
V: TRBV6-5
D: TRBD1
size: many
length: 15
CDR3: CASSYSNRGDTEAFF
DNA: TGTGCCAGCAGTTACTCGAACAGGGGGGACACTGAAGCTTTCTTT

J: TRBJ1-1
V: TRBV7-2
D: -
size: -
length: 12
CDR3: CASSPGGIEAFF
DNA: TGTGCCAGCAGCCCCGGGGGGATTGAAGCTTTCTTT

J: TRBJ2-1
V: TRBV7-3
D: TRBD2
size: few
length: 14
CDR3: CASTQRGRKGEQFF
DNA: TGTGCCAGCACCCAGCGGGGGAGAAAGGGTGAGCAGTTCTTC

J: TRBJ2-7
V: TRBV7-2
D: TRBD1
size: -
length: 14
CDR3: CASSTRTGAYEQYF
DNA: TGTGCCAGCAGCACGAGGACAGGGGCCTACGAGCAGTACTTC

J: TRBJ1-2
V: TRBV12-3/TRBV12-4
D: -
size: few
length: 12
CDR3: CASSPQFGGYTF
DNA: TGTGCCAGCAGTCCCCAATTTGGTGGCTACACCTTC

J: TRBJ2-7
V: TRBV6-1
D: -
size: many
length: 14
CDR3: CASRFGTASYEQYF
DNA: TGTGCCAGCCGGTTTGGTACGGCTTCCTACGAGCAGTACTTC

J: TRBJ2-1
V: TRBV4-3
D: TRBD2
size: many
length: 20
CDR3: CASSPRLLAGGLGMGNEQFF
DNA: TGCGCCAGCAGCCCCCGATTATTAGCGGGGGGGTTGGGGATGGGAAATGAGCAGTTCTTC

J: TRBJ2-7
V: TRBV10-3
D: TRBD1
size: few
length: 12
CDR3: CAISRQGHEQYF
DNA: TGTGCCATCAGCAGACAGGGCCACGAGCAGTACTTC

J: TRBJ1-2
V: TRBV4-3
D: TRBD1
size: few
length: 17
CDR3: CASSQRLGTGRPYGYTF
DNA: TGCGCCAGCAGCCAACGCCTCGGGACAGGGCGTCCCTATGGCTACACCTTC

J: TRBJ2-7
V: TRBV5-1
D: -
size: once
length: 14
CDR3: CASSLGAPRGEQYF
DNA: TGCGCCAGCAGCTTGGGGGCGCCTAGGGGCGAGCAGTACTTC

J: TRBJ2-7
V: TRBV7-9
D: -
size: few
length: 17
CDR3: CASSLSIGAIRPYEQYF
DNA: TGTGCCAGCAGCTTATCGATTGGGGCCATTCGGCCCTACGAGCAGTACTTC

J: TRBJ2-3
V: TRBV12-3/TRBV12-4
D: -
size: many
length: 13
CDR3: CASSLSGLDTQYF
DNA: TGTGCCAGCAGTTTAAGTGGGTTAGATACGCAGTATTTT

J: TRBJ1-2
V: TRBV7-9
D: -
size: -
length: 12
CDR3: CASSPWDTGYTF
DNA: TGTGCCAGCAGCCCCTGGGACACTGGCTACACCTTC

J: TRBJ2-7
V: TRBV15
D: TRBD1
size: many
length: 14
CDR3: CATSRGSQGDEQYF
DNA: TGTGCCACCAGCAGAGGTTCACAGGGGGACGAGCAGTACTTC

J: TRBJ2-1
V: TRBV19
D: -
size: few
length: 12
CDR3: CASSPSGGEQFF
DNA: TGTGCCAGTAGTCCTTCAGGGGGGGAGCAGTTCTTC

J: TRBJ2-7
V: TRBV6-2/TRBV6-3
D: -
size: few
length: 14
CDR3: CASSYLAESYEQYF
DNA: TGTGCCAGCAGTTACTTGGCGGAATCCTACGAGCAGTACTTC

J: TRBJ1-2
V: TRBV5-1
D: TRBD1
size: few
length: 14
CDR3: CASELGQGVHGYTF
DNA: TGCGCCAGTGAACTTGGACAGGGAGTCCATGGCTACACCTTC

J: TRBJ2-1
V: TRBV7-8
D: TRBD2
size: few
length: 16
CDR3: CASSSRRGGLFNEQFF
DNA: TGTGCCAGCAGCAGTAGACGGGGGGGCCTTTTCAATGAGCAGTTCTTC

J: TRBJ2-1
V: TRBV5-1
D: -
size: many
length: 11
CDR3: CASAAGNEQFF
DNA: TGCGCCAGCGCGGCGGGAAATGAGCAGTTCTTC

J: TRBJ2-7
V: TRBV20-1
D: TRBD2
size: many
length: 15
CDR3: CSARDLSGSHYEQYF
DNA: TGCAGTGCTAGAGATCTTAGCGGGAGCCACTACGAGCAGTACTTC

J: TRBJ2-1
V: TRBV10-3
D: TRBD2
size: -
length: 14
CDR3: CATALAGVFNEQFF
DNA: TGTGCCACCGCACTAGCGGGGGTCTTCAATGAGCAGTTCTTC

J: TRBJ2-1
V: TRBV20-1
D: TRBD1
size: many
length: 12
CDR3: CSARGLYNEQFF
DNA: TGCAGTGCCAGGGGGCTATACAATGAGCAGTTCTTC

J: TRBJ2-2
V: TRBV5-1
D: TRBD1
size: few
length: 15
CDR3: CASSLGQVVTGELFF
DNA: TGCGCCAGCAGCCTCGGACAGGTTGTCACCGGGGAGCTGTTTTTT

J: TRBJ2-7
V: TRBV6-6
D: -
size: once
length: 13
CDR3: CASSYLQGNEQYF
DNA: TGTGCCAGCAGTTACCTCCAGGGGAACGAGCAGTACTTC

J: TRBJ2-1
V: TRBV6-2/TRBV6-3
D: TRBD2
size: -
length: 14
CDR3: CASKGSGRSIEQFF
DNA: TGTGCCAGCAAAGGTAGCGGGCGGAGTATAGAGCAGTTCTTC

J: TRBJ2-3
V: TRBV7-9
D: -
size: many
length: 14
CDR3: CASRRGAHMYTQYF
DNA: TGTGCCAGCAGGCGGGGCGCACACATGTATACGCAGTATTTT

J: TRBJ2-2
V: TRBV20-1
D: -
size: -
length: 15
CDR3: CSARGVGSNTGELFF
DNA: TGCAGTGCTAGGGGGGTGGGATCAAACACCGGGGAGCTGTTTTTT

J: TRBJ2-3
V: TRBV6-2/TRBV6-3
D: -
size: few
length: 17
CDR3: CASTARTPRGSTDTQYF
DNA: TGTGCCAGCACGGCCCGGACACCCCGTGGGAGCACAGATACGCAGTATTTT

J: TRBJ2-7
V: TRBV6-5
D: -
size: many
length: 15
CDR3: CASSYGGARAYEQYF
DNA: TGTGCCAGCAGTTACGGGGGGGCCAGGGCCTACGAGCAGTACTTC

J: TRBJ2-3
V: TRBV29-1
D: -
size: -
length: 13
CDR3: CSVDFGSTDTQYF
DNA: TGCAGCGTTGACTTCGGTAGCACAGATACGCAGTATTTT

J: TRBJ1-1
V: TRBV6-5
D: TRBD1
size: few
length: 17
CDR3: CASSYSSRTGVNTEAFF
DNA: TGTGCCAGCAGTTACTCGAGTCGGACAGGGGTGAACACTGAAGCTTTCTTT

J: TRBJ1-3
V: TRBV5-1
D: -
size: few
length: 14
CDR3: CASSSGDKGNTIYF
DNA: TGCGCCAGCAGCTCGGGGGACAAAGGAAACACCATATATTTT

J: TRBJ2-7
V: TRBV6-1
D: TRBD1
size: -
length: 21
CDR3: CASSGVPGQGAVDSGRYEQYF
DNA: TGTGCCAGCAGTGGCGTCCCAGGACAGGGGGCGGTGGATAGCGGGAGATACGAGCAGTACTTC

J: TRBJ2-5
V: TRBV12-3/TRBV12-4
D: TRBD2
size: few
length: 19
CDR3: CASSYPGSGRPDFQETQYF
DNA: TGTGCCAGCAGTTACCCGGGTAGCGGGAGGCCAGATTTCCAAGAGACCCAGTACTTC

J: TRBJ2-7
V: TRBV27
D: -
size: few
length: 15
CDR3: CASSLGSTGVYEQYF
DNA: TGTGCCAGCAGTTTGGGTTCGACAGGCGTTTACGAGCAGTACTTC

J: TRBJ2-5
V: TRBV20-1
D: TRBD1
size: many
length: 16
CDR3: CSAKDLGQAFVESQYF
DNA: TGCAGTGCTAAGGACTTGGGACAGGCTTTTGTTGAGTCCCAGTACTTC

J: TRBJ1-6
V: TRBV7-9
D: -
size: -
length: 14
CDR3: CASSFDSSNSPLHF
DNA: TGTGCCAGCAGCTTCGACAGTTCTAATTCACCCCTCCACTTT

J: TRBJ1-6
V: TRBV5-1
D: -
size: few
length: 14
CDR3: CASSLSGDNSPLHF
DNA: TGCGCCAGCAGCTTATCAGGGGATAATTCACCCCTCCACTTT

J: TRBJ2-7
V: TRBV10-3
D: -
size: many
length: 14
CDR3: CATESQGSSYEQYF
DNA: TGTGCCACCGAGTCCCAGGGAAGTTCCTACGAGCAGTACTTC

J: TRBJ2-7
V: TRBV5-1
D: TRBD2
size: many
length: 17
CDR3: CASSLGSGSTFSYEQYF
DNA: TGCGCCAGCAGCTTGGGTAGCGGGAGTACTTTTTCCTACGAGCAGTACTTC

J: TRBJ2-7
V: TRBV18
D: TRBD1
size: few
length: 14
CDR3: CASSSTGGWVEQYF
DNA: TGTGCCAGCTCGTCGACAGGGGGCTGGGTCGAGCAGTACTTC

J: TRBJ2-1
V: TRBV7-9
D: -
size: -
length: 12
CDR3: CASSPLNNEQFF
DNA: TGTGCCAGCAGCCCCCTAAACAATGAGCAGTTCTTC

J: TRBJ2-1
V: TRBV6-5
D: -
size: many
length: 18
CDR3: CASSYDRDEPGSYNEQFF
DNA: TGTGCCAGCAGTTACGACAGAGACGAGCCGGGGTCCTACAATGAGCAGTTCTTC

J: TRBJ1-2
V: TRBV14
D: -
size: -
length: 14
CDR3: CASSQDPDIYGYTF
DNA: TGTGCCAGCAGCCAAGATCCGGACATCTATGGCTACACCTTC

J: TRBJ2-5
V: TRBV7-2
D: -
size: few
length: 14
CDR3: CASSLGWRGETQYF
DNA: TGTGCCAGCAGCTTAGGGTGGCGGGGAGAGACCCAGTACTTC

J: TRBJ2-3
V: TRBV5-1
D: TRBD2
size: many
length: 16
CDR3: CASSFSGRPQSDTQYF
DNA: TGCGCCAGCAGTTTTAGCGGGAGGCCCCAGTCCGATACGCAGTATTTT

J: TRBJ2-3
V: TRBV4-3
D: -
size: many
length: 17
CDR3: CASSQESHASSTDTQYF
DNA: TGCGCCAGCAGCCAAGAATCCCATGCTTCTTCCACAGATACGCAGTATTTT

J: TRBJ2-2
V: TRBV12-3/TRBV12-4
D: TRBD2
size: many
length: 17
CDR3: CASRTGTSGGASGELFF
DNA: TGTGCCAGCAGAACCGGGACTAGCGGGGGGGCATCCGGGGAGCTGTTTTTT

J: TRBJ1-6
V: TRBV12-3/TRBV12-4
D: TRBD1
size: few
length: 15
CDR3: CASSLRTGGNSPLHF
DNA: TGTGCCAGCAGTTTGCGTACAGGGGGGAATTCACCCCTCCACTTT

J: TRBJ2-5
V: TRBV28
D: TRBD2
size: few
length: 15
CDR3: CASSRTRGGFETQYF
DNA: TGTGCCAGCAGTCGAACTAGGGGAGGGTTTGAGACCCAGTACTTC

J: TRBJ2-4
V: TRBV27
D: TRBD1
size: few
length: 14
CDR3: CASRRGQGLYIQYF
DNA: TGTGCCAGCCGACGGGGACAGGGGTTGTACATTCAGTACTTC